Sequencing of this T cell receptor beta chain was carried out in a study of blood T cells in healthy people across ages. Study at large: T cells yielded about one barcoded beta molecule per two cells through template switching. Findings of the study overall: Long-lived and aged donors differed, with more naive CD4+ cells and higher diversity in the long-lived.

A sample-barcoded 5' primer and a J-beta primer mix were used in a second PCR of roughly 7 to 12 cycles. Tags on each cDNA molecule came from a template-switch adaptor with 12 random nucleotides. MiXCR, run by TCRdb on the 5' RACE reads, gives a single entry per CDR3 protein. This table holds about 1,500,000 distinct CDR3 sequences, about 30% found once. Worth noting for this clonotype: Its antigen is not identified.

At least 6 million PBMCs were isolated per sample. Germline CDR1 is SGHTA and CDR2 is FQGNSA. The V and J ends lost 2 bases and 8 bases respectively, with 10 bases between them. There are 13 residues in the CDR3. The TCR originated in a woman aged 30 to 39 in good health. The specimen sequenced was blood. The gene calls are TRBV7-2 and TRBJ1-3; TRBD1 might be the D (6 bases). The chain's CDR3 is CASSLNEGDTIYF. The CDR3 DNA follows: TGTGCCAGCAGCTTAAATGAGGGGGACACCATATATTTT.